The 10 T cell receptor beta chains reported below all come from one sample, sequenced in a study of T cells in Graves' hyperthyroidism and ophthalmopathy. TCR beta CDR3 regions were amplified from RNA. HTBI primers were employed in a first-round RT-PCR of the TCR CDR3. MiXCR, run by TCRdb on the multiplex PCR reads, gives a single entry per CDR3 protein. In the table there are more than 150,000 distinct CDR3 sequences, over 15% of which are singletons. The specimen was blood. The receptors shown here come from a woman in her 50s with Graves' hyperthyroidism.

This clonotype was counted at least ten times. The gene calls are TRBV6-2 or TRBV6-3 and TRBJ1-5, with a weak D call TRBD1 (6 bases). CDR1 is MNHEY and CDR2 is SVGEGT in the germline V gene. The CDR3 is 13 residues long. Trimming took off 2 bases at V and 5 bases at J, with 7 bases between the two ends. DNA for the CDR3: TGTGCCAGCAGTTACCGGGGGCATCAGCCCCAGCATTTT. This encodes CASSYRGHQPQHF.

Many counts were recorded for this clonotype. The chain has TRBV5-1 and TRBJ1-1, with D possibly being TRBD1 (5 bases). CDR1 SGHRS and CDR2 YFSETQ come from the germline V gene. Trimming pared 1 base from V and 4 bases from J, leaving 17 bases between. The CDR3 length is 16 residues. In DNA, the CDR3 is TGCGCCAGCAGCTTGTCCCCCTCAGAAAGGGGCACTGAAGCTTTCTTT. Translation: CASSLSPSERGTEAFF.

This clonotype was seen at least ten times. V usage is TRBV6-5 and J usage is TRBJ2-2; D is uncertain. The CDR3 runs 15 residues. Germline CDR1 MNHEY, CDR2 SVGAGI. V lost 0 bases, J lost 0 bases, and 5 bases lay in between. This CDR3 reads CASSYSSANTGELFF. The CDR3 DNA reads as TGTGCCAGCAGTTACTCGTCCGCGAACACCGGGGAGCTGTTTTTT.

This clonotype was detected ten times or more. V is TRBV6-1 and J is TRBJ1-5, with 7 bases fitting TRBD1. The J segment lost 2 bases and the V segment lost 5 bases, leaving 3 bases of the junction unmatched. This CDR3 region has 14 residues. Germline loops: CDR1 MNHNS, CDR2 SASEGT. The CDR3 protein is CASSNTGGNQPQHF. For the CDR3, the DNA is TGTGCCAGCAGTAACACAGGGGGCAATCAGCCCCAGCATTTT.

This clonotype was found many times. This chain links TRBV9 with TRBJ1-2; the D is unclear. Trimming cost V 0 bases and J 2 bases, with 11 bases left between them. This CDR3 region has 15 residues. CDR1 is SGDLS and CDR2 is YYNGEE in the germline V gene. In DNA form, the CDR3 reads TGTGCCAGCAGCGTAGTGCCAGGACCAAACTATGGCTACACCTTC. This gives the protein CASSVVPGPNYGYTF.

This clonotype was detected ten times or more. This chain uses TRBV6-1 with TRBJ2-7, with 12 bases aligning to TRBD2. Germline CDR1 MNHNS, CDR2 SASEGT. V shed 5 bases, J shed 3 bases, and the junction held 5 bases outside the gene matches. The CDR3 totals 15 residues. In DNA form, the CDR3 reads TGTGCCAGCAGTTTCAAGACTAGCGGGGGCTACGAGCAGTACTTC. Its translation: CASSFKTSGGYEQYF.

The chain employs TRBV2 and TRBJ2-3; 8 nucleotides line up with TRBD2. V shed 6 bases, J shed 3 bases, and the junction held 11 bases outside the gene matches. The CDR3 is 16 residues long. Per germline, CDR1 SNHLY and CDR2 FYNNEI. DNA for the CDR3: TGTGCCAGCAGAGTCGTGGAGCGGGAGTATACAGATACGCAGTATTTT. The encoded protein is CASRVVEREYTDTQYF.

The chain carries TRBV7-8 and TRBJ2-4, with D unresolved. The CDR3 extends over 15 amino acids. V was cut by 1 base and J by 0 bases, with 7 bases left in between. Germline-derived CDR1 and CDR2 are SGHVS and FQNEAQ. CDR3 in amino acids: CASSLEVEAKNIQYF. The CDR3 DNA reads as TGTGCCAGCAGCTTAGAGGTGGAAGCCAAAAACATTCAGTACTTC.

This clonotype was seen at least ten times. In DNA, the CDR3 is TGTGCCAGCTCACCATCGACGGTGAACACTGAAGCTTTCTTT. Protein product: CASSPSTVNTEAFF. J is TRBJ1-1 and V is TRBV18; no definite D call. Germline V gene data show CDR1 as KGHSH and CDR2 as LQKENI. The CDR3 contains 14 residues. V lost 2 bases and J 0 bases, leaving 7 bases between the germline ends.

A note on this clonotype: The junction shows a germline mismatch at one end, possibly a read error. V usage is TRBV2 and J usage is TRBJ2-7, with D perhaps matching TRBD1 (6 bases). Germline CDR1 reads SNHLY; CDR2 reads FYNNEI. This CDR3 has 10 residues. DNA of the CDR3: TGTGCCAGCTCTAACCCCGGGACACAATTC. The encoded protein is CASSNPGTQF.